What follows are 21 T cell receptor beta chains derived from one specimen sequenced in a study of blood T cell repertoires in COVID-19. The assay was immunoSEQ multiplex PCR, and TCRdb's table has in-frame clones only and misses some. The table lists under 250,000 clones, more than 75% of them singletons. The sample comprised peripheral blood. These receptor sequences come from a woman in her seventies with active or convalescent COVID-19.

The chain uses TRBV10-3 and TRBJ1-1, with 7 bases aligning to TRBD1. V shed 10 bases and J 3 bases; nucleotides not matched to a gene: 8. The CDR3 extends over 13 amino acids. Per germline, CDR1 ENHRY and CDR2 SYGVKD. The CDR3 protein is CATGSGQDTEAFF. Written as DNA, the CDR3 is TGTGCCACCGGTTCCGGACAGGACACTGAAGCTTTCTTT.

This clone was detected a few times. V gene TRBV6-5 combines with J gene TRBJ1-1; D might be TRBD1 (5 bases). With 0 bases removed from V and 4 bases from J, the gap between germline ends came to 9 bases. This CDR3 is 14 amino acids long. Germline V lookup: CDR1 MNHEY, CDR2 SVGAGI. The CDR3 loop reads CASSYSTVLTEAFF. The CDR3 coding sequence is TGTGCCAGCAGTTACTCGACAGTACTCACTGAAGCTTTCTTT.

The V and J genes are TRBV24-1 and TRBJ2-3, with D tentatively TRBD2 (5 bases). The CDR3 consists of 15 residues. Germline V lookup: CDR1 KGHDR, CDR2 SFDVKD. V lost 3 bases and J 3 bases, leaving 12 bases between the germline ends. CDR3 coding DNA: TGTGCCACCAGTGATCGACTAAGGGAGACAGATACGCAGTATTTT. As protein: CATSDRLRETDTQYF.

This rearrangement joins TRBV12-3 or TRBV12-4 to TRBJ2-7; D is unclear. The CDR3 sequence is 12 residues long. V lost 4 bases and J lost 6, with 10 bases in between. The CDR3 spells CASSSSPREQYF. The DNA of the CDR3 is TGTGCCAGCAGTTCGTCCCCTCGCGAGCAGTACTTC.

This chain links TRBV5-4 with TRBJ2-3; 7 bases line up with TRBD1. CDR3 size: 17 residues. V shed 4 bases, J shed 2 bases, and the junction held 13 bases outside the gene matches. CDR1 SGHNT and CDR2 YYREEE come from the germline V gene (reference sequence). CDR3 nucleotide sequence: TGTGCCAGCAGCCCAATGACAGGGAGAGGGTCCACAGATACGCAGTATTTT. Its translation: CASSPMTGRGSTDTQYF. The whole variable domain, remainder taken from reference TRBV5-4 and TRBJ2-3, is ETGVTQSPTHLIKTRGQQVTLRCSSQSGHNTVSWYQQALGQGPQFIFQYYREEENGRGNFPPRFSGLQFPNYSSELNVNALELDDSALYLCASSPMTGRGSTDTQYFGPGTRLTVL.

The rearrangement joins TRBV3-1 (or the pseudogene TRBV3-2) to TRBJ1-2, with a possible D match to TRBD1 (5 bases). V lost 6 bases, J lost 6 bases, and 14 bases lay in between. The CDR3 is 13 amino acids. Germline-derived CDR1 and CDR2 are LGHDT and YNNKEL (reference sequence). CDR3 coding DNA: TGTGCCAGCAGTCACAGGCACGCCGATGGCTACACCTTC. Translation gives CASSHRHADGYTF.

The chain combines TRBV5-6 with TRBJ2-7, with 11 nucleotides matching TRBD2. Germline trimming cut 4 bases from V and 3 bases from J; bases unmatched to any gene: 6. CDR1 is SGHDT, CDR2 YYEEEE, per germline. This CDR3 region has 15 residues. Here the CDR3 reads CASSPGTSGFYEQYF. Written as DNA, the CDR3 is TGTGCCAGCAGCCCGGGGACTAGCGGTTTCTACGAGCAGTACTTC.

V gene TRBV7-2 combines with J gene TRBJ1-3, with D perhaps TRBD1 (6 bases). This CDR3 is built from 13 residues. V dropped 5 bases and J dropped 10 bases, with 15 bases sitting between them. Looked up from germline, CDR1 is SGHTA and CDR2 is FQGNSA. The CDR3: CASSQDQGTTIYF. In DNA, the CDR3 is TGTGCCAGCAGCCAGGACCAGGGGACGACCATATATTTT. Complete variable domain (other parts from reference TRBV7-2 and TRBJ1-3): GAGVSQSPSNKVTEKGKDVELRCDPISGHTALYWYRQSLGQGLEFLIYFQGNSAPDKSGLPSDRFSAERTGGSVSTLTIQRTQQEDSAVYLCASSQDQGTTIYFGEGSWLTVV.

This clone has just one count. This chain links TRBV18 with TRBJ1-2; TRBD1 matches at 7 bases. The germline CDR1 and CDR2 sequences are KGHSH and LQKENI. CDR3 length: 14 residues. With V trimmed by 5 bases and J by 4 bases, 7 bases remained unmatched. In DNA form, the CDR3 reads TGTGCCAGCTCAGAGACAGGGCAGGTCTATGGCTACACCTTC. This sequence encodes CASSETGQVYGYTF.

The chain couples TRBV4-3 to TRBJ1-6; 10 nucleotides agree with TRBD1. V was pared by 0 bases and J by 5 bases, with 7 bases of the junction left unmatched. This CDR3 region has 18 residues. CDR1 LGHNA and CDR2 YSLEER come from the germline V gene. In nucleotides, the CDR3 is TGCGCCAGCAGCCAAGATAGGGGACAGGGGAGGAATAATTCACCCCTCCACTTT. Translating it yields CASSQDRGQGRNNSPLHF.

The rearrangement links TRBV18 to TRBJ1-5; 8 bases agree with TRBD1. The trim removed 3 bases at V and 9 bases at J, leaving 10 bases unmatched. The germline CDR1 and CDR2 sequences are KGHSH and LQKENI. CDR3 size: 15 residues. CDR3 nucleotide sequence: TGTGCCAGCTCACCGGAGGGGACAGGCACTGGGCCCCAGCATTTT. It yields the protein CASSPEGTGTGPQHF.

This clone was detected only once. The chain has TRBV9 and TRBJ1-2; no definite D call. Per germline, CDR1 SGDLS and CDR2 YYNGEE. The length of the CDR3 is 18 residues. V was trimmed by 1 base and J by 2 bases, leaving 21 bases between them. The CDR3 spells CASSVWERRVGLNYGYTF. The CDR3 coding sequence is TGTGCCAGCAGCGTATGGGAGAGGAGGGTCGGCTTAAACTATGGCTACACCTTC.

The CDR3, as DNA: TGTGCCAGAAGCATCCCTCCGGGAGCGACCAGCAATCAGCCCCAGCATTTT. Its protein product is CARSIPPGATSNQPQHF. The gene calls are TRBV5-3 and TRBJ1-5, with unresolved D. TRBV5-3 is placed among ORFs of uncertain function. CDR3 length: 17 amino acids. V lost 4 bases and J 1 base, leaving 18 bases between the germline ends.

The chain couples TRBV7-2 to TRBJ2-2; TRBD1 is a possible D gene (6 bases). CDR3 length: 14 residues. The V end lost 5 bases, the J end lost 1 base, and 8 bases lay between the germline ends. Germline V gene lookup returns CDR1 SGHTA and CDR2 FQGNSA. The CDR3 region has the DNA TGTGCCAGCAGCCCGACAGGGAACACCGGGGAGCTGTTTTTT. It translates to CASSPTGNTGELFF.

The chain combines TRBV29-1 with TRBJ2-2, with TRBD2 as a possible D gene (6 bases). The V gene lost 6 bases and the J gene lost 4 bases, with 18 bases spanning the gap. There are 15 residues in the CDR3. CDR1 is SQVTM, CDR2 ANQGSEA, per germline. The DNA of the CDR3 is TGCAGCGTGGAGCCCCGGGACTCGAGCACCGGGGAGCTGTTTTTT. This encodes CSVEPRDSSTGELFF.

The chain recombines TRBV6-2 or TRBV6-3 with TRBJ2-5; 9 nucleotides agree with TRBD2. The germline V gene encodes CDR1 MNHEY and CDR2 SVGEGT. The CDR3 runs to 15 residues. J lost 5 bases, V lost 2 bases, and 6 bases had no gene match. The CDR3, as DNA: TGTGCCAGCAGTTACGGTGGGACTAGCATTGAGACCCAGTACTTC. Protein: CASSYGGTSIETQYF.

The gene calls are TRBV7-9 and TRBJ2-1, with 8 bases identical to TRBD1. With V trimmed by 2 bases and J by 3 bases, 3 bases remained unmatched. This CDR3 has 15 residues. CDR1 and CDR2 (germline): SEHNR, FQNEAQ (reference sequence). DNA for the CDR3: TGTGCCAGCAGCTTAAGACAGGGGAGCTACAATGAGCAGTTCTTC. Protein: CASSLRQGSYNEQFF.

The J gene is TRBJ2-3, the V gene TRBV19; D remains ambiguous. CDR1 LNHDA and CDR2 SQIVND come from the germline V gene (reference sequence). The CDR3 covers 12 residues. V gave up 5 bases and J gave up 6 bases, with 9 bases separating them. The CDR3 region has the DNA TGTGCCAGTAGTCCCGAGGCGGATACGCAGTATTTT. Protein: CASSPEADTQYF.

The rearrangement joins TRBV7-9 to TRBJ1-4, with no clear D. The V end was cut by 2 bases, the J end by 2 bases, with 9 bases between. CDR1 and CDR2 from the germline V gene are SEHNR and FQNEAQ (reference sequence). The CDR3 consists of 15 residues. CDR3 protein: CASSLNVQTNEKLFF. CDR3 sequence (DNA): TGTGCCAGCAGCTTAAACGTACAGACTAATGAAAAACTGTTTTTT.

This clone has a single count. The V call is TRBV27, the J call TRBJ1-5; 10 bases agree with TRBD1. The CDR3 totals 15 residues. Germline-derived CDR1 and CDR2 are MNHEY and SMNVEV (reference sequence). The V segment lost 6 bases and the J segment 5 bases; nucleotides outside the gene matches: 7. CDR3 region: CASSMTGGDYQPQHF. For the CDR3, the DNA is TGTGCCAGCAGCATGACAGGGGGCGATTATCAGCCCCAGCATTTT.

This chain connects TRBV19 to TRBJ2-3; TRBD1 is a possible D gene (6 bases). V lost 8 bases, J lost 3 bases, and 18 bases lay in between. The germline V gene encodes CDR1 LNHDA and CDR2 SQIVND (reference sequence). The CDR3 contains 15 residues. CDR3 sequence: CASRPRGSRTDTQYF. DNA of the CDR3: TGTGCCAGTCGACCAAGGGGGTCTCGAACAGATACGCAGTATTTT.